This T cell receptor (beta chain) was sequenced for a study of blood T cell repertoires in COVID-19. Study background: COVID-19 samples, acute and convalescent, were from the United States, Italy and Spain. From T cells, B-cell-depleted T cells, or PBMCs came the material, which was cDNA or gDNA.

Germline lookup yields CDR1 MNHEY and CDR2 SMNVEV (reference sequence). V lost 4 bases and J 7 bases, leaving 13 bases between the germline ends. CDR3 length: 13 residues. Per the original data handling: Estimation of nucleated cell counts was performed using reference gene primer amplification. Generated by immunoSEQ multiplex PCR, the TCRdb table keeps only in-frame clones and is missing some. The DNA was the basis for D and trimming; V, J and clone size are from that table. The sample shows 300,000 to 450,000 clones, about 87% of them seen only once. The chain carries TRBV27 and TRBJ1-2, with unresolved D. The clonotype was recovered from a human donor in a cohort sampled during active COVID-19. Specimen: peripheral blood. CDR3 residues: CASSSRATGGYTF. Here the CDR3 DNA reads TGTGCCAGCAGTTCGCGAGCCACGGGTGGCTACACCTTC.